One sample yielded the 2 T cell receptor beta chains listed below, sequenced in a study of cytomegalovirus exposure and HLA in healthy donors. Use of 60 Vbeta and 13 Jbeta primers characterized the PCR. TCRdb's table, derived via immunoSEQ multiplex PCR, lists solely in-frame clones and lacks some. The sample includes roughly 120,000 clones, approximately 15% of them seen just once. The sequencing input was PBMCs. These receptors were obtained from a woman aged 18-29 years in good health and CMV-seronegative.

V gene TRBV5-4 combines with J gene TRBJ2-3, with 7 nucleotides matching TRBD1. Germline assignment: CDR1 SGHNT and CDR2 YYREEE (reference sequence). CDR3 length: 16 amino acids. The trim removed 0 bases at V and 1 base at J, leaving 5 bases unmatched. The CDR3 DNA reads TGTGCCAGCAGCTTGGGGGACAGACGTCGCACAGATACGCAGTATTTT. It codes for CASSLGDRRRTDTQYF.

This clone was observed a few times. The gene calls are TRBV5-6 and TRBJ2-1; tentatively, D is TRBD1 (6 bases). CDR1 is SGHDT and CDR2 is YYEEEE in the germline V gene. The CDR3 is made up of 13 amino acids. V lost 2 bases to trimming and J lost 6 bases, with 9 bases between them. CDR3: CASSLQGVNEQFF. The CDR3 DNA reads TGTGCCAGCAGCTTACAGGGAGTCAATGAGCAGTTCTTC.